The sequence of this T cell receptor beta chain was determined in a study of cytomegalovirus exposure and HLA in healthy donors. Whole-study context: Inside one of the first data releases sat tens of millions of unique TCRs taken from HLA-typed donors.

The PCR employed 60 Vbeta primers together with 13 Jbeta primers. The table came from immunoSEQ multiplex PCR; TCRdb's copy has only in-frame clones and leaves some out. The sample has about 90,000 clones; about three quarters are singletons. The V end lost 9 bases, the J end lost 3 bases, and 24 bases lay between the germline ends. The CDR3 covers 17 residues. CDR1 is MGHRA and CDR2 is YSYEKL in the germline V gene. Remarks on this clone: Its antigen is unidentified.

Study results and caveats: Information on immune exposure was restricted to one variable (CMV serostatus). Some TCR beta chains (around 180 of them) were listed as cytomegalovirus-associated.

The chain links TRBV4-1 to TRBJ1-5, with a possible D match to TRBD1 (5 bases). The sequenced sample was PBMCs. This TCR was sampled from a woman in her fifties or sixties in good health and CMV-seropositive. CDR3 in amino acids: CASSGAGWSDVNQPQHF. The CDR3 nucleotides read TGCGCCAGTAGCGGGGCAGGGTGGTCGGACGTCAATCAGCCCCAGCATTTT.